Below, 9 T cell receptor beta chains from the same sample are listed, as sequenced in a study of response to subunit inactivated influenza vaccine. MiXCR was run by TCRdb on the RT-PCR reads, yielding one entry per CDR3 protein. The sample lists hundreds of thousands of distinct CDR3 sequences, approximately 24% occurring once. Sample: CD4+ T cells sorted from PBMCs, taken 4 to 6 days after vaccination. These receptors all stem from a man aged 45-60 years who received an inactivated influenza vaccine.

This clonotype was detected a few times. This sequence joins TRBV6-1 and TRBJ2-7, with 9 bases fitting TRBD1. The CDR3 contains 14 residues. Germline V lookup: CDR1 MNHNS, CDR2 SASEGT. V lost 5 bases, J lost 1 base, and 3 bases stayed unmatched. The CDR3 spells CASSRTGVSYEQYF. In DNA, the CDR3 is TGTGCCAGCAGTCGGACAGGGGTTTCCTACGAGCAGTACTTC.

The chain couples TRBV6-2 or TRBV6-3 to TRBJ2-7; D perhaps matches TRBD2 (6 bases). This CDR3 region has 15 residues. CDR1 and CDR2 from the germline V gene are MNHEY and SVGEGT. Trimming stripped 4 bases from V and 6 bases from J, with 19 bases between. The CDR3 coding sequence is TGTGCCAGCAGTTTAATGACCGGGAGCGCGGCCGAGCAGTACTTC. Its protein product is CASSLMTGSAAEQYF.

The V call is TRBV9, the J call TRBJ2-7; D remains unclear. The CDR3 loop spans 13 amino acids. The V and J ends lost 4 bases and 5 bases respectively, with 13 bases between them. Germline CDR1 and CDR2: SGDLS and YYNGEE. CDR3 sequence reads: CASSSDVTDEQYF. CDR3 DNA sequence: TGTGCCAGCAGCTCAGATGTGACGGACGAGCAGTACTTC.

The gene calls are TRBV14 and TRBJ2-5; no firm D call. The CDR3 has 13 amino acids. Germline CDR1 is SGHDN and CDR2 is FVKESK. Trimming removed 2 bases at V and 4 bases at J, with 8 bases between. The CDR3 region has the DNA TGTGCCAGCAGCCAATTTGGAAGAGAGACCCAGTACTTC. This codes for CASSQFGRETQYF. Combining the CDR3 with reference TRBV14 and TRBJ2-5 gives the whole variable domain EAGVTQFPSHSVIEKGQTVTLRCDPISGHDNLYWYRRVMGKEIKFLLHFVKESKQDESGMPNNRFLAERTGGTYSTLKVQPAELEDSGVYFCASSQFGRETQYFGPGTRLLVL.

The sample holds a few counts of this clonotype. This chain joins TRBV7-9 and TRBJ2-3; 9 bases are shared with TRBD1. V shed 7 bases, J shed 4 bases, and the junction held 6 bases outside the gene matches. The germline CDR1 and CDR2 sequences are SEHNR and FQNEAQ (reference sequence). There are 14 residues in the CDR3. The CDR3, as DNA: TGTGCCAGCACCGGACAGGGGAGGGCAGATACGCAGTATTTT. It codes for CASTGQGRADTQYF. The complete variable domain, with remaining parts taken from reference TRBV7-9 and TRBJ2-3, reads DTGVSQNPRHKITKRGQNVTFRCDPISEHNRLYWYRQTLGQGPEFLTYFQNEAQLEKSRLLSDRFSAERPKGSFSTLEIQRTEQGDSAMYLCASTGQGRADTQYFGPGTRLTVL.

In this sample, this clonotype turned up a few times. This chain connects TRBV29-1 to TRBJ2-4, with D perhaps matching TRBD2 (6 bases). CDR1 is SQVTM and CDR2 is ANQGSEA in the germline V gene. The CDR3 runs to 14 residues. The germline V and J ends were trimmed by 1 base and 0 bases, with 7 bases remaining between them. As DNA, the CDR3 is TGCAGCGTTGAAGCCGGGGGAGCCAAAAACATTCAGTACTTC. This gives the protein CSVEAGGAKNIQYF.

This chain connects TRBV29-1 to TRBJ2-2, with 7 bases aligning to TRBD1. V was clipped by 7 bases and J by 0 bases; unmatched bases: 8. CDR1 SQVTM and CDR2 ANQGSEA come from the germline V gene. The CDR3 totals 15 residues. CDR3 sequence reads: CSARAGTANTGELFF. The DNA for the CDR3 is TGCAGCGCCAGGGCCGGGACAGCGAACACCGGGGAGCTGTTTTTT.

V and J are TRBV4-3 and TRBJ1-2; 7 nucleotides line up with TRBD1. The ends lost 3 bases at V and 2 bases at J; junction bases unmatched: 3. Per germline, CDR1 LGHNA and CDR2 YSLEER. The CDR3 covers 14 residues. The CDR3 region has the DNA TGCGCCAGCAGCCAGGTGACAGGGAACTATGGCTACACCTTC. It codes for CASSQVTGNYGYTF.

This clonotype was counted only a few times. The chain is built from TRBV5-8 and TRBJ1-5, with D unclear. The CDR3 is made up of 14 amino acids. CDR1 is SGHTS, CDR2 YDEGEE, per germline. V was pared by 4 bases and J by 3 bases, with 11 bases between. CDR3 in amino acids: CASSLRRDNQPQHF. CDR3 nucleotides: TGTGCCAGCAGCCTCCGGAGAGACAATCAGCCCCAGCATTTT.